Sequencing of this T cell receptor beta chain was carried out in a study of blood T cell repertoires in COVID-19. Study at large: COVID-19 samples from acute and convalescent phases originated in the United States, Italy and Spain. Sample material is recorded as cDNA or gDNA derived from T cells, B-cell-depleted T cells, or PBMCs.

Those enrolled in Seattle joined during active infection and were followed longitudinally afterward. Only in-frame clones appear in the TCRdb table, and some are missing; sequencing was by immunoSEQ multiplex PCR. The repertoire holds about 480,000 clones, with about 88% as singletons. Germline CDR1 and CDR2: LNHDA and SQIVND (reference sequence). V was clipped by 1 base and J by 6 bases, with 6 bases between them. This CDR3 contains 12 residues. Comments on this clone: Other DNA sequences in the same sample also yield this CDR3.

The genes are TRBV19 and TRBJ1-1; no clear D. Material for sequencing was peripheral blood. The receptor was isolated from a man aged 18-30 years with COVID-19, enrolled during active disease. CDR3 protein: CASSIGGAEAFF. Written as DNA, the CDR3 is TGTGCCAGTAGTATAGGCGGCGCTGAAGCTTTCTTT.